One sample yielded the 25 T cell receptor beta chains listed below, sequenced in a study of CD8 T cells in ankylosing spondylitis (dated by TCRdb to about 2017). What the work shows at the level of the full study, not this receptor alone: Blood from ankylosing spondylitis patients appeared to be characterized by a TCR beta motif made up of seven or eight highly homologous amino acid variants.

For these TCRs, the target antigens are not known. The method behind the library was 5' RACE. Sequencing used an Illumina HiSeq 2500. TCRdb took the public reads, trimmed them with fastp at Q25, ran MiXCR for clone calling and kept in-frame beta chains. Every distinct CDR3 protein forms one entry, paired with its most common genes and DNA. The sample table holds hundreds of thousands of distinct CDR3 sequences, of which about 13% were seen once. Under 7.5% of the sample is in the top ten clones. The sample comprised blood, either unsorted or a sorted T cell fraction (not recorded which). Every receptor here comes from a male donor with ankylosing spondylitis.

The chain uses TRBV6-1 and TRBJ2-1; TRBD2 agrees at 11 bases. The length of the CDR3 is 14 residues. In germline, CDR1 is MNHNS, CDR2 SASEGT. Trimming cost V 8 bases and J 7 bases; bases outside gene matches: 7. The CDR3 protein is CASGRLAGTNEQFF. Written as DNA, the CDR3 is TGTGCCAGCGGTAGACTAGCGGGAACTAATGAGCAGTTCTTC.

This clonotype was observed many times. The DNA of the CDR3 is TGTGCCACCAGCGGACGTACGACTAGATGGGGGGAGTACAATGAGCAGTTCTTC. Translation: CATSGRTTRWGEYNEQFF. The chain links TRBV24-1 to TRBJ2-1; D is perhaps TRBD2 (6 bases). This CDR3 spans 18 amino acids. V lost 7 bases to trimming and J lost 4 bases, with 25 bases between them. In germline, CDR1 is KGHDR, CDR2 SFDVKD.

This sequence joins TRBV11-1 and TRBJ2-3; 12 positions match TRBD1. This CDR3 region has 15 residues. V lost 7 bases to trimming and J lost 5 bases; unmatched junction nucleotides: 7. Germline lookup yields CDR1 SGHAT and CDR2 FQDESV (reference sequence). The CDR3 sequence is CASKRGTGGRDTQYF. In DNA, the CDR3 is TGTGCCAGCAAAAGAGGGACAGGGGGCAGAGATACGCAGTATTTT.

The sample holds a few counts of this clonotype. The chain recombines TRBV11-2 with TRBJ2-1, with TRBD2 as a possible D gene (5 bases). Germline V gene sequence: CDR1 SGHAT, CDR2 FQNNGV. Trimming removed 2 bases from V and 5 bases from J, with 19 bases in between. The CDR3 consists of 17 residues. This CDR3 reads CASSLRPTRNVHNEQFF. CDR3 nucleotide sequence: TGTGCCAGCAGCTTACGCCCTACTAGGAACGTCCACAATGAGCAGTTCTTC.

The table lists this clonotype with a few counts. V is TRBV7-2 and J is TRBJ2-7; no clear D. Trimming took 3 bases from V and 2 from J, leaving 5 bases between them. The CDR3 consists of 12 residues. CDR1 and CDR2 from the germline V gene are SGHTA and FQGNSA. The CDR3 nucleotides are TGTGCCAGCAGCTTTACCGCCTACGAGCAGTACTTC. This codes for CASSFTAYEQYF.

This clonotype has a count of ten or more. This sequence joins TRBV11-2 and TRBJ2-1, with 8 bases matching TRBD2. The CDR3 runs 13 residues. CDR1 is SGHAT, CDR2 FQNNGV, per germline. The J segment lost 12 bases and the V segment lost 0 bases, leaving 4 bases of the junction unmatched. CDR3 protein: CASSLDPSGSQFF. Written as DNA, the CDR3 is TGTGCCAGCAGCTTAGATCCTAGCGGGTCGCAGTTCTTC.

There are a few counts of this clonotype. The chain links TRBV11-2 to TRBJ1-1; 7 positions agree with TRBD1. J was trimmed by 11 bases and V by 1 base; bases with no gene match: 10. Germline V gene data show CDR1 as SGHAT and CDR2 as FQNNGV. The CDR3 is made up of 14 amino acids. The CDR3 region has the DNA TGTGCCAGCAGCTTAGGGGGGGGGGGACAGATGGCTTTCTTT. This encodes CASSLGGGGQMAFF.

There are a few counts of this clonotype. The chain recombines TRBV3-1 with TRBJ1-1; D not resolved. V was shortened by 3 bases and J by 8 bases, with 10 bases between the two germline ends. This CDR3 comprises 12 residues. Germline values: CDR1 LGHDT, CDR2 YNNKEL (reference sequence). In nucleotides, the CDR3 is TGTGCCAGCAGCCACCGGCAGTCAGAAGCTTTCTTT. It codes for CASSHRQSEAFF.

The genes are TRBV4-1 and TRBJ2-7; perhaps TRBD2 as D (5 bases). CDR1 is MGHRA and CDR2 is YSYEKL in the germline V gene. Between the trimmed V and J ends, which lost 0 bases and 7 bases, there was a span of 10 bases. This CDR3 contains 13 residues. The CDR3 DNA sequence: TGCGCCAGCAGCCAAGATAGCGAGGAGGAGCAGTACTTC. This translates into CASSQDSEEEQYF.

The genes are TRBV29-1 and TRBJ2-3; the match to TRBD2 covers 11 bases. CDR1 and CDR2 (germline): SQVTM, ANQGSEA. Trimming at V came to 7 bases and at J to 1 base, leaving 7 bases not matched to a gene. The length of the CDR3 is 15 residues. The CDR3 DNA reads as TGCAGCGCCGCCCCACTAGCGGGGGGCACAGATACGCAGTATTTT. Amino acid sequence: CSAAPLAGGTDTQYF.

The rearrangement links TRBV14 to TRBJ2-2; no reliable D call. The germline CDR1 and CDR2 sequences are SGHDN and FVKESK. Trimming cost V 4 bases and J 7 bases, with 7 bases left between them. This CDR3 is built from 12 residues. CDR3 DNA: TGTGCCAGCAGCCGTAGTGACGGGGAGCTGTTTTTT. Translated, it gives CASSRSDGELFF.

The table lists this clonotype with many counts. CDR3 residues: CSARDPVPDTQYF. The DNA of the CDR3 is TGCAGTGCTAGAGATCCGGTGCCAGATACGCAGTATTTT. The V gene is TRBV20-1, the J gene TRBJ2-3; D gene unclear. V lost 0 bases, J lost 4 bases, and 8 bases lay in between. Germline V CDR1 and CDR2: DFQATT, SNEGSKA (reference sequence). The CDR3 length is 13 residues.

This clonotype was recorded many times. CDR3 amino acids: CASSFGGPGTGELFF. As DNA, the CDR3 is TGTGCCAGCAGCTTCGGGGGGCCGGGCACCGGGGAGCTGTTTTTT. The genes are TRBV7-2 and TRBJ2-2; weak D call: TRBD2 (7 bases). The V end was cut by 3 bases, the J end by 4 bases, with 12 bases between. There are 15 residues in the CDR3. Germline V lookup: CDR1 SGHTA, CDR2 FQGNSA. The full variable domain, with the rest looked up from reference TRBV7-2 and TRBJ2-2, is GAGVSQSPSNKVTEKGKDVELRCDPISGHTALYWYRQSLGQGLEFLIYFQGNSAPDKSGLPSDRFSAERTGGSVSTLTIQRTQQEDSAVYLCASSFGGPGTGELFFGEGSRLTVL.

The chain is built from TRBV23-1 and TRBJ1-2, with 9 bases aligning to TRBD1. TRBV23-1 carries the ORF label, with uncertain function. Trimming at V came to 0 bases and at J to 12 bases, leaving 8 bases not matched to a gene. CDR3 length: 14 residues. The DNA for the CDR3 is TGCGCCAGCAGTCAATCCCCGGGACAGGGCCGCGACACCTTC. It translates to CASSQSPGQGRDTF.

The table lists this clonotype with many counts. This chain joins TRBV7-2 and TRBJ2-5, with D perhaps assigned TRBD1 or TRBD2 (5 bases each). CDR1 is SGHTA and CDR2 is FQGNSA in the germline V gene. V lost 6 bases and J lost 4, with 9 bases in between. The CDR3 has 12 residues. CDR3 nucleotides: TGTGCCAGCAGGGGGGTGGGAGAGACCCAGTACTTC. Amino acid sequence: CASRGVGETQYF.

DNA of the CDR3: TGTGCCAGCAGTCGGACTAGCGGGAGGCCCGAACCCCCGTCCAGGTACTTC. Its protein product is CASSRTSGRPEPPSRYF. The chain has TRBV28 and TRBJ2-5, with TRBD2 identical over 14 bases. There are 17 residues in the CDR3. Trimming took 5 bases from V and 13 from J; bases not matched to a gene: 18. Germline V lookup: CDR1 MDHEN, CDR2 SYDVKM.

This chain connects TRBV5-1 to TRBJ1-3, with D perhaps matching TRBD1 (5 bases). Germline CDR1 and CDR2: SGHRS and YFSETQ. The CDR3 contains 14 residues. V was cut by 2 bases and J by 4 bases, with 10 bases left in between. The CDR3 protein is CASSFSPGGNTIYF. The CDR3 bases are TGCGCCAGCAGCTTTAGTCCAGGGGGAAACACCATATATTTT.

The J gene is TRBJ1-6, the V gene TRBV19, with TRBD1 identical over 7 bases. V lost 7 bases, J lost 7 bases, and 7 bases stayed unmatched. The CDR3 sequence is 14 residues long. Germline V gene sequence: CDR1 LNHDA, CDR2 SQIVND (reference sequence). The CDR3 nucleotides are TGTGCCAGTAAACCCGGGACAGAAAATTCACCCCTCCACTTT. Amino acid sequence: CASKPGTENSPLHF. Together with reference TRBV19 and TRBJ1-6, the CDR3 gives the full variable domain: DGGITQSPKYLFRKEGQNVTLSCEQNLNHDAMYWYRQDPGQGLRLIYYSQIVNDFQKGDIAEGYSVSREKKESFPLTVTSAQKNPTAFYLCASKPGTENSPLHFGNGTRLTVT.

This clonotype was detected a few times. The chain joins TRBV29-1 to TRBJ2-5; D unclear. CDR3 length: 12 residues. Trimming stripped 4 bases from V and 4 bases from J, with 10 bases between. Per germline, CDR1 SQVTM and CDR2 ANQGSEA. In DNA form, the CDR3 reads TGCAGCGTTGTAATTCTCTCAGAGACCCAGTACTTC. Its translation: CSVVILSETQYF.

This clonotype has just a few counts. The chain links TRBV7-7 to TRBJ2-2, with a possible D match to TRBD2 (6 bases). CDR3 length: 16 amino acids. Germline assignment: CDR1 SSHAT and CDR2 FNYEAQ (reference sequence). V lost 1 base, J lost 5 bases, and 14 bases lay in between. The CDR3 DNA reads as TGTGCCAGCAGCTTAGAGGCGGTTGCGGGAACCGGGGAGCTGTTTTTT. It encodes CASSLEAVAGTGELFF. The variable domain in full, completed from reference TRBV7-7 and TRBJ2-2, reads GAGVSQSPRYKVTKRGQDVTLRCDPISSHATLYWYQQALGQGPEFLTYFNYEAQPDKSGLPSDRFSAERPEGSISTLTIQRTEQRDSAMYRCASSLEAVAGTGELFFGEGSRLTVL.

This clonotype appeared once. The chain recombines TRBV14 with TRBJ2-3; D is unresolved. The germline V and J ends were trimmed by 0 bases and 4 bases, with 17 bases remaining between them. The germline gives CDR1 SGHDN, CDR2 FVKESK. The CDR3 is 17 amino acids. The CDR3: CASSQDSKLSVPDTQYF. The DNA of the CDR3 is TGTGCCAGCAGCCAAGATAGTAAGCTCTCGGTGCCAGATACGCAGTATTTT.

J is TRBJ1-1 and V is TRBV5-1, with D perhaps TRBD1 (5 bases). The CDR3 extends over 17 amino acids. V was pared by 0 bases and J by 3 bases, with 18 bases between. The V gene's germline CDR1 is SGHRS and CDR2 YFSETQ. The CDR3 is CASSLEGTGRLDTEAFF. CDR3 bases: TGCGCCAGCAGCTTGGAAGGGACGGGACGCCTGGACACTGAAGCTTTCTTT. Drawing the rest from reference TRBV5-1 and TRBJ1-1, the complete variable domain is KAGVTQTPRYLIKTRGQQVTLSCSPISGHRSVSWYQQTPGQGLQFLFEYFSETQRNKGNFPGRFSGRQFSNSRSEMNVSTLELGDSALYLCASSLEGTGRLDTEAFFGQGTRLTVV.

The V gene is TRBV7-2, the J gene TRBJ2-7; 8 bases align to TRBD1. V lost 3 bases and J lost 5; bases outside the gene matches: 6. Germline V lookup: CDR1 SGHTA, CDR2 FQGNSA. The CDR3 covers 14 residues. CDR3 nucleotides: TGTGCCAGCAGCTTCAACAGGGGGTCAAACGAGCAGTACGTC. This translates into CASSFNRGSNEQYV.

The rearrangement uses TRBV5-1 and TRBJ2-5; D is perhaps TRBD1 (6 bases). V lost 4 bases, J lost 4 bases, and 14 bases lay in between. CDR1 is SGHRS and CDR2 is YFSETQ in the germline V gene. The CDR3 spans 14 residues. CDR3 sequence (DNA): TGCGCCAGCAGCGTGGGGACATTTAGAGAGACCCAGTACTTC. Its protein is CASSVGTFRETQYF. The variable domain in full, with the rest retrieved from reference TRBV5-1 and TRBJ2-5, is KAGVTQTPRYLIKTRGQQVTLSCSPISGHRSVSWYQQTPGQGLQFLFEYFSETQRNKGNFPGRFSGRQFSNSRSEMNVSTLELGDSALYLCASSVGTFRETQYFGPGTRLLVL.

The J gene is TRBJ2-3, the V gene TRBV6-1; D gene ambiguous. Germline V lookup: CDR1 MNHNS, CDR2 SASEGT. V was trimmed by 5 bases and J by 1 base, leaving 16 bases between them. There are 16 residues in the CDR3. The CDR3 is CASSRPSRSGTDTQYF. The CDR3 DNA reads TGTGCCAGCAGTCGGCCCTCGCGGAGCGGCACAGATACGCAGTATTTT.